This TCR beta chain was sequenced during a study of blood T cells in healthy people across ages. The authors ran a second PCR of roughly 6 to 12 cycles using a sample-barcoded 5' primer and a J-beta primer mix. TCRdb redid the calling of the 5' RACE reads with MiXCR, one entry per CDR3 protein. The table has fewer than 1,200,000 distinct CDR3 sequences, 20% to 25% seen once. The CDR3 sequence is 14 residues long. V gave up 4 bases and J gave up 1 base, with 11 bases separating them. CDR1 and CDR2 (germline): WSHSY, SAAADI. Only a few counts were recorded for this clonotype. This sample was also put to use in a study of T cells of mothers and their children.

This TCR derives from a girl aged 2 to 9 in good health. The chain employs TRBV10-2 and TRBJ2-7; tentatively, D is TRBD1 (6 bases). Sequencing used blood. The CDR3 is CASSGDIGSYEQYF. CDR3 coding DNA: TGCGCCAGCAGTGGGGACATAGGATCCTACGAGCAGTACTTC.